This T cell receptor (beta chain) was found in a study of T-cell reconstitution after alpha-beta-depleted transplantation in children. The CDR3 is 15 residues long. Trimming removed 2 bases from V and 5 bases from J, with 10 bases in between. Germline CDR1 LGHNA, CDR2 YSLEER. Preparing the TCRbeta library involved the use of unique molecular identifiers. MiXCR, run by TCRdb on the PCR reads, gives a single entry per CDR3 protein. The repertoire holds 97,000 or so distinct CDR3 sequences, about 7.5% seen once, with roughly 15% in the top ten. This clonotype has more than one count but fewer than ten. This receptor was taken from a boy aged 2-9 years with acute lymphoblastic leukemia, due to receive a stem cell transplant. The V call is TRBV4-3, the J call TRBJ1-6; D remains ambiguous. The sample here was PBMCs, taken before TCRalphabeta/CD19-depleted stem cell transplant. CDR3 residues: CASSQHGRDNSPLHF. The CDR3 nucleotides are TGCGCCAGCAGCCAACACGGCCGGGATAATTCACCCCTCCACTTT.